These 26 T cell receptor beta chains were all obtained from the same sample, sequenced in a study of T-cell memory formation after mild COVID-19. Each CDR3 protein is one row after TCRdb ran MiXCR on the 5' RACE reads. This table has 400,000 to 500,000 distinct CDR3 sequences, roughly a quarter appearing once. Material: PBMCs or a T cell subset sorted from them (not recorded which). These receptors came from an adult woman who had mild COVID-19 (a few samples of this study predate the infection). Cell type and time point are not known.

The chain carries TRBV7-3 and TRBJ2-3; D remains unclear. CDR3 length: 15 amino acids. Germline-derived CDR1 and CDR2 are SGHTA and FQGTGA. V was shortened by 2 bases and J by 4 bases, with 13 bases between the two germline ends. The DNA of the CDR3 is TGTGCCAGCAGCTTATTAGCACACCGCCCAGATACGCAGTATTTT. The encoded protein is CASSLLAHRPDTQYF. The variable domain in full, completed from reference TRBV7-3 and TRBJ2-3, reads GAGVSQTPSNKVTEKGKYVELRCDPISGHTALYWYRQSLGQGPEFLIYFQGTGAADDSGLPNDRFFAVRPEGSVSTLKIQRTERGDSAVYLCASSLLAHRPDTQYFGPGTRLTVL.

In this sample, this clonotype turned up many times. The junction and the germline gene differ at one end; a read error may be behind it. The genes are TRBV5-1 and TRBJ1-1, with 7 bases lining up with TRBD1. The CDR3 contains 13 residues. Germline CDR1 and CDR2: SGHRS and YFSETQ. The CDR3 protein is CASSLGGSTEAFF. The DNA for the CDR3 is TGTGCCAGCAGCTTAGGGGGCAGCACTGAAGCTTTCTTT. The entire variable domain, with the rest obtained from reference TRBV5-1 and TRBJ1-1, is as follows: KAGVTQTPRYLIKTRGQQVTLSCSPISGHRSVSWYQQTPGQGLQFLFEYFSETQRNKGNFPGRFSGRQFSNSRSEMNVSTLELGDSALYLCASSLGGSTEAFFGQGTRLTVV.

The chain couples TRBV15 to TRBJ1-1; D perhaps matches TRBD1 (6 bases). Deletions cut 5 bases from V and 10 bases from J, with 17 bases between. The CDR3 is 13 residues long. Germline V gene lookup returns CDR1 LNHNV and CDR2 YYDKDF (reference sequence). CDR3 DNA sequence: TGTGCCACCAGCCCGGATACAGGGTTAATAGCTTTCTTT. This translates into CATSPDTGLIAFF.

The chain employs TRBV15 and TRBJ2-5; 11 bases are shared with TRBD2. The J segment lost 4 bases and the V segment lost 3 bases, leaving 7 bases of the junction unmatched. The CDR3 is 16 residues long. Germline assignment: CDR1 LNHNV and CDR2 YYDKDF (reference sequence). CDR3: CATSRRPLAGVETQYF. The CDR3 nucleotides are TGTGCCACCAGCAGGAGGCCACTAGCGGGAGTAGAGACCCAGTACTTC.

This clonotype was seen more than once but under ten times. This chain connects TRBV12-3 or TRBV12-4 to TRBJ1-2, with a possible D match to TRBD1 (6 bases). V dropped 1 base and J dropped 6 bases, with 12 bases sitting between them. There are 14 residues in the CDR3. CDR3: CASSLGDTGNGYTF. As DNA, the CDR3 is TGTGCCAGCAGTTTAGGGGACACGGGGAATGGCTACACCTTC.

The chain links TRBV12-3 or TRBV12-4 to TRBJ2-1; D remains ambiguous. V was clipped by 5 bases and J by 5 bases, with 13 bases between them. This CDR3 contains 14 residues. CDR3 loop: CASSPRTANNEQFF. As DNA, the CDR3 is TGTGCCAGCAGTCCCAGGACGGCGAACAATGAGCAGTTCTTC.

The chain has TRBV6-1 and TRBJ1-5; D not resolved. This CDR3 comprises 13 residues. Trimming left V 6 bases short and J 6 bases short, with 12 bases between. Germline CDR1 and CDR2: MNHNS and SASEGT. Here the CDR3 DNA reads TGTGCCAGCAGGGTAGGTCTCTCTCAGCCCCAGCATTTT. Its translation is CASRVGLSQPQHF.

The J gene is TRBJ2-1, the V gene TRBV20-1, with 8 positions matching TRBD2. Per the germline V gene, CDR1 is DFQATT and CDR2 is SNEGSKA (reference sequence). This CDR3 spans 15 amino acids. Trimming took 5 bases from V and 6 from J; bases not matched to a gene: 12. The DNA of the CDR3 is TGCAGTGCTTACCGGGGCGGGAGGCAGAGCAATGAGCAGTTCTTC. Its protein product is CSAYRGGRQSNEQFF.

Here the CDR3 reads CASSQVGQLMNTEAFF. CDR3 DNA sequence: TGTGCCAGCAGCCAAGTGGGACAACTTATGAACACTGAAGCTTTCTTT. The chain uses TRBV4-2 and TRBJ1-1; maybe TRBD1 (6 bases). V lost 1 base, J lost 0 bases, and 12 bases lay in between. Per germline, CDR1 LGHNA and CDR2 YNFKEQ. This CDR3 has 16 amino acids.

The J gene is TRBJ2-7, the V gene TRBV5-1; 7 nucleotides match TRBD1. Germline CDR1 and CDR2: SGHRS and YFSETQ. There are 15 residues in the CDR3. The trim removed 7 bases at V and 9 bases at J, leaving 19 bases unmatched. CDR3 nucleotide sequence: TGCGCCAGCTCTGCCACCGGGACAGTCGTCTTTGGGCAGTACTTC. Its protein product is CASSATGTVVFGQYF. Supplemented by reference TRBV5-1 and TRBJ2-7, the full variable domain reads KAGVTQTPRYLIKTRGQQVTLSCSPISGHRSVSWYQQTPGQGLQFLFEYFSETQRNKGNFPGRFSGRQFSNSRSEMNVSTLELGDSALYLCASSATGTVVFGQYFGPGTRLTVT.

The chain recombines TRBV9 with TRBJ2-1; weak D call: TRBD2 (7 bases). V shed 0 bases and J shed 0 bases, with 22 bases lying between them. The CDR3 is 20 residues long. Germline V gene sequence: CDR1 SGDLS, CDR2 YYNGEE. The CDR3 here is CASSVVPVRRGGVSYNEQFF. The CDR3 coding sequence is TGTGCCAGCAGCGTAGTTCCCGTGAGACGCGGGGGCGTCTCCTACAATGAGCAGTTCTTC. Using reference TRBV9 and TRBJ2-1 for the parts outside the CDR3, the full variable domain is DSGVTQTPKHLITATGQRVTLRCSPRSGDLSVYWYQQSLDQGLQFLIQYYNGEERAKGNILERFSAQQFPDLHSELNLSSLELGDSALYFCASSVVPVRRGGVSYNEQFFGPGTRLTVL.

This chain connects TRBV18 to TRBJ2-7; D remains unclear. Trimming took 2 bases from V and 3 from J, leaving 8 bases between them. Germline assignment: CDR1 KGHSH and CDR2 LQKENI. There are 13 residues in the CDR3. The CDR3 protein is CASSPLTRYEQYF. The CDR3 nucleotides read TGTGCCAGCTCACCATTGACCCGCTACGAGCAGTACTTC.

In its sample, this clonotype was seen a few times. The chain combines TRBV5-1 with TRBJ1-1; possibly TRBD1 for D (6 bases). The CDR3 runs 15 residues. The V end was cut by 1 base, the J end by 1 base, with 11 bases between. Germline CDR1 SGHRS, CDR2 YFSETQ. The DNA of the CDR3 is TGCGCCAGCAGCTTGATTCCGGGACAGAACACTGAAGCTTTCTTT. Its translation: CASSLIPGQNTEAFF. The full variable domain, with the rest looked up from reference TRBV5-1 and TRBJ1-1, is KAGVTQTPRYLIKTRGQQVTLSCSPISGHRSVSWYQQTPGQGLQFLFEYFSETQRNKGNFPGRFSGRQFSNSRSEMNVSTLELGDSALYLCASSLIPGQNTEAFFGQGTRLTVV.

The CDR3 loop reads CATSRATTPSTDTQYF. CDR3 bases: TGTGCCACCAGCAGAGCCACGACTCCTTCCACAGATACGCAGTATTTT. V usage is TRBV15 and J usage is TRBJ2-3; D remains unclear. Germline loops: CDR1 LNHNV, CDR2 YYDKDF (reference sequence). V was trimmed by 1 base and J by 2 bases, leaving 13 bases between them. CDR3 length: 16 residues.

This clonotype was found a few times. The V gene is TRBV12-3 or TRBV12-4, the J gene TRBJ1-1, with D unresolved. This CDR3 comprises 15 residues. Trimming removed 4 bases from V and 1 base from J, with 13 bases in between. As DNA, the CDR3 is TGTGCCAGCAGTTGGGGTCAGCGACGGAACACTGAAGCTTTCTTT. The encoded protein is CASSWGQRRNTEAFF.

The chain uses TRBV7-8 and TRBJ1-1; 9 bases are shared with TRBD1. From germline, CDR1 is SGHVS and CDR2 FQNEAQ. The CDR3 extends over 16 amino acids. The V and J ends lost 5 bases and 2 bases, in that order; junction bases with no gene match: 9. The chain's CDR3 is CASSEYWTGANTEAFF. CDR3 bases: TGTGCCAGCAGCGAGTATTGGACAGGGGCTAACACTGAAGCTTTCTTT.

V gene TRBV24-1 combines with J gene TRBJ2-2, with 7 nucleotides matching TRBD2. V lost 9 bases, J lost 4 bases, and 4 bases stayed unmatched. This CDR3 is built from 13 residues. Germline V gene sequence: CDR1 KGHDR, CDR2 SFDVKD. CDR3 amino acids: CATLGGITGELFF. CDR3 nucleotide sequence: TGTGCCACCCTGGGAGGGATCACCGGGGAGCTGTTTTTT.

This clonotype was seen more than once but under ten times. The chain links TRBV12-3 or TRBV12-4 to TRBJ2-7; 10 positions match TRBD1. This CDR3 is built from 14 residues. After removal of 7 bases from V and 4 bases from J, the junction contained 7 bases not matched to a gene. The CDR3 DNA sequence: TGTGCCAGCAAAACCGGGACAGGGGTGTACGAGCAGTACTTC. It is translated as CASKTGTGVYEQYF.

This clonotype showed up just a few times. The chain links TRBV11-1 to TRBJ2-2, with unresolved D. Germline V gives CDR1 SGHAT, CDR2 FQDESV (reference sequence). V lost 3 bases, J lost 7 bases, and 6 bases lay in between. CDR3 size: 12 residues. The CDR3 nucleotides are TGTGCCAGCAGCTTCGTAAGCGGGGAGCTGTTTTTT. Residues: CASSFVSGELFF.

The CDR3 DNA follows: TGCGCCAGCAGCCAAGCTGACACAGTTTGGCCCTACGAGCAGTACTTC. Translated: CASSQADTVWPYEQYF. This chain connects TRBV4-1 to TRBJ2-7; D remains unclear. With 1 base removed from V and 2 bases from J, the gap between germline ends came to 15 bases. Germline V gene data show CDR1 as MGHRA and CDR2 as YSYEKL. The length of the CDR3 is 16 residues.

This clonotype was detected only a few times. This rearrangement joins TRBV20-1 to TRBJ2-7; TRBD1 might be the D (5 bases). Germline loops: CDR1 DFQATT, CDR2 SNEGSKA (reference sequence). Deletions cut 4 bases from V and 2 bases from J, with 9 bases between. CDR3 length: 12 residues. The CDR3 is CSAKQGPYEQYF. CDR3 nucleotides: TGCAGTGCTAAGCAGGGCCCCTACGAGCAGTACTTC.

This clonotype was detected a few times. The chain is built from TRBV12-3 or TRBV12-4 and TRBJ2-7; 8 bases map to TRBD2. Unmatched junction bases numbered 14, after V lost 8 bases and J lost 5 bases. The CDR3 is 15 residues long. CDR3 sequence reads: CASGRGRTSLDEQYF. DNA for the CDR3: TGTGCCAGCGGCCGAGGCCGGACTAGCTTAGACGAGCAGTACTTC.

The chain uses TRBV7-9 and TRBJ1-6, with 7 positions matching TRBD1. The CDR3 is 16 residues long. The J segment lost 10 bases and the V segment lost 5 bases, leaving 14 bases of the junction unmatched. Germline CDR1 is SEHNR and CDR2 is FQNEAQ (reference sequence). The CDR3 DNA is TGTGCCAGCAGCAGCGCGGCAGGGGGAGGGCGGTCACCCCTCCACTTT. Translation: CASSSAAGGGRSPLHF.

The V call is TRBV25-1, the J call TRBJ2-5; D unclear. Germline CDR1 MGHDK, CDR2 SYGVNS. This CDR3 region has 13 residues. V lost 4 bases and J lost 4, with 10 bases in between. The DNA of the CDR3 is TGTGCCAGCAGTGGACCTCTGGGAGAGACCCAGTACTTC. Translating gives CASSGPLGETQYF.

In this sample, this clonotype turned up a few times. This chain's CDR3 is CASSPRAGKAYEQYF. The CDR3 DNA is TGTGCCAGCAGTCCCCGGGCAGGGAAGGCTTACGAGCAGTACTTC. This chain uses TRBV12-3 or TRBV12-4 with TRBJ2-7; possible D gene TRBD1, 5 bases. The CDR3 extends over 15 amino acids. V shed 5 bases and J shed 4 bases, with 18 bases lying between them.

The J gene is TRBJ2-1, the V gene TRBV24-1; TRBD2 agrees at 15 bases. The CDR3 runs 19 residues. CDR1 is KGHDR, CDR2 SFDVKD, per germline. Trimming cost V 5 bases and J 1 base; bases outside gene matches: 8. The CDR3 protein is CATSARGTSGRTSYNEQFF. The CDR3 region has the DNA TGTGCCACCAGTGCCCGCGGGACTAGCGGGAGGACGTCCTACAATGAGCAGTTCTTC.